The rows below give T cell receptor beta chains drawn from one sample of a study of T cell repertoires in cytomegalovirus infection. One entry per CDR3 protein, called by TCRdb with MiXCR from the reads. The table includes roughly 180,000 distinct CDR3 sequences, over 25% detected once. The sample consisted of PBMCs. The origin of the receptors is a human donor in good health (CMV status not recorded). Some clones in this sample may be carry-over from other donors' samples. The CDR3 runs from the conserved cysteine through the conserved F or W. Each record gives: clone size, D gene, J gene, V gene, CDR3 protein, CDR3 DNA. D genes are given only for firm matches. Not all rows give a size; the values are once, few, many and, for expanded clones, a class.

once | - | TRBJ2-1 | TRBV6-1 | CASSPSIPYNEQFF | TGTGCCAGCAGCCCTTCCATACCCTACAATGAGCAGTTCTTC
- | - | TRBJ1-1 | TRBV9 | CASGTIPDTEAFF | TGTGCCAGTGGGACTATTCCGGACACTGAAGCTTTCTTT
- | - | TRBJ2-2 | TRBV12-3/TRBV12-4 | CASSQDGLNTGELFF | TGTGCCAGCAGTCAGGACGGTCTGAACACCGGGGAGCTGTTTTTT
- | - | TRBJ2-2 | TRBV2 | CASSLLVGELFF | TGTGCCAGCAGTTTATTGGTCGGGGAGCTGTTTTTT
few | TRBD1 | TRBJ1-3 | TRBV5-5 | CASSWDREAGNTIYF | TGTGCCAGCAGCTGGGACAGGGAGGCTGGAAACACCATATATTTT
- | - | TRBJ2-1 | TRBV7-9 | CASSSYPEGMSSYNEQFF | TGTGCCAGCAGCTCCTATCCTGAGGGTATGAGCTCCTACAATGAGCAGTTCTTC
many | - | TRBJ2-3 | TRBV7-2 | CASSLIAGDTQYF | TGTGCCAGCAGTTTAATAGCAGGAGATACGCAGTATTTT
many | TRBD1 | TRBJ1-1 | TRBV11-2 | CASSLGRTGGFGAFF | TGTGCCAGCAGCTTAGGTCGGACAGGGGGCTTCGGAGCTTTCTTT
- | - | TRBJ2-5 | TRBV2 | CASRVETQYF | TGTGCCAGCAGAGTCGAGACCCAGTACTTC
few | TRBD1 | TRBJ1-5 | TRBV10-3 | CAISESGGQNQPQHF | TGTGCCATCAGTGAGTCGGGGGGACAGAATCAGCCCCAGCATTTT
- | - | TRBJ1-1 | TRBV9 | CASSVGGSVGEKNTEAFF | TGTGCCAGCAGCGTCGGGGGCTCGGTGGGCGAGAAGAACACTGAAGCTTTCTTT
few | - | TRBJ2-1 | TRBV11-3 | CASSLRGQLDNEQFF | TGTGCCAGCAGCTTGCGGGGACAGCTTGACAATGAGCAGTTCTTC
many | - | TRBJ2-1 | TRBV7-2 | CASSLGVSGSYNEQFF | TGTGCCAGCAGCTTAGGCGTCTCTGGGTCCTACAATGAGCAGTTCTTC
many | TRBD2 | TRBJ2-1 | TRBV7-6 | CASSSFPGLAGGPSNEQFF | TGTGCCAGCAGCTCTTTCCCGGGACTAGCGGGGGGGCCGAGCAATGAGCAGTTCTTC
few | TRBD1 | TRBJ2-1 | TRBV12-3/TRBV12-4 | CASSPQDLRGRDSYEQFF | TGTGCCAGCAGCCCGCAAGACCTCAGGGGGCGAGATAGCTATGAGCAGTTCTTC
many | - | TRBJ1-1 | TRBV7-2 | CASSLVVNTEAFF | TGTGCCAGCAGCTTAGTGGTGAACACTGAAGCTTTCTTT
- | TRBD2 | TRBJ2-3 | TRBV6-1 | CASSTPGARGAQYF | TGTGCCAGCAGTACCCCCGGGGCTCGGGGGGCGCAGTATTTT
- | - | TRBJ1-1 | TRBV19 | CASSTPTQLRATNTEAFF | TGTGCCAGTAGCACCCCCACGCAGCTAAGGGCTACAAACACTGAAGCTTTCTTT
- | - | TRBJ2-3 | TRBV6-6 | CASLRDSTDTQYF | TGTGCCAGCCTAAGGGACAGCACAGATACGCAGTATTTT
- | - | TRBJ1-1 | TRBV6-5 | CASNRPTGDEAFF | TGTGCCAGCAATCGTCCCACGGGAGATGAAGCTTTCTTT
- | - | TRBJ1-5 | TRBV15 | CATSAGSLNQPQHF | TGTGCCACCAGCGCGGGCAGCTTAAATCAGCCCCAGCATTTT
many | - | TRBJ2-6 | TRBV4-3 | CASSPQHTGANVLTF | TGCGCCAGCAGCCCCCAGCACACCGGGGCCAACGTCCTGACTTTC
- | TRBD1 | TRBJ2-5 | TRBV5-6 | CASSWAAGQGGQETQYF | TGTGCCAGCAGCTGGGCCGCGGGACAGGGGGGACAAGAGACCCAGTACTTC
- | - | TRBJ1-2 | TRBV11-2 | CASSHVNGGYTF | TGTGCCAGCAGCCATGTTAACGGTGGCTACACCTTC
few | - | TRBJ1-4 | TRBV4-1 | CASSLIAGTSDVKLFF | TGCGCCAGCAGCCTTATTGCCGGGACAAGCGATGTTAAACTGTTTTTT
many | - | TRBJ2-5 | TRBV5-4 | CASSLDQETQYF | TGTGCCAGCAGCTTGGATCAAGAGACCCAGTACTTC
- | - | TRBJ1-2 | TRBV3-1 | CASSLGHGYTF | TGTGCCAGCAGTTTAGGTCATGGCTACACCTTC
few | TRBD1 | TRBJ2-5 | TRBV18 | CASSGTGKETQYF | TGTGCCAGCTCAGGGACAGGGAAAGAGACCCAGTACTTC
once | TRBD1 | TRBJ2-2 | TRBV7-2 | CASGLAGGRRELFF | TGTGCCAGCGGCCTGGCAGGGGGAAGGAGAGAGCTGTTTTTT
- | - | TRBJ2-1 | TRBV6-2/TRBV6-3 | CASRLLRTGNEQFF | TGTGCCAGCAGATTACTACGAACGGGGAATGAGCAGTTCTTC
few | TRBD1 | TRBJ2-2 | TRBV4-1 | CASSQEGGFNTGELFF | TGCGCCAGCAGCCAAGAAGGGGGCTTCAACACCGGGGAGCTGTTTTTT
few | - | TRBJ2-5 | TRBV6-2/TRBV6-3 | CASSYSGSEETQYF | TGTGCCAGCAGTTACTCGGGTAGCGAAGAGACCCAGTACTTC
- | TRBD1 | TRBJ1-1 | TRBV7-3 | CASSLTPGGTEAFF | TGTGCCAGCAGCTTAACCCCAGGGGGCACTGAAGCTTTCTTT
- | - | TRBJ1-5 | TRBV7-8 | CASSLAQGGQPQHF | TGTGCCAGCAGCTTAGCGCAGGGAGGGCAGCCCCAGCATTTT
few | - | TRBJ2-2 | TRBV7-6 | CASSLWTGELFF | TGTGCCAGCAGCTTATGGACCGGGGAGCTGTTTTTT